This T cell receptor beta chain was identified during a study of T cell changes during pregnancy in multiple sclerosis. Looked up from germline, CDR1 is SQVTM and CDR2 is ANQGSEA. CDR3 size: 13 residues. V shed 4 bases and J 6 bases; nucleotides not matched to a gene: 7. Profiling relied on immunoSEQ multiplex PCR, and the TCRdb table lists in-frame clones only, not all of them. This table has 25,000 to 35,000 clones, approximately 90% appearing once. The receptor comes from a female donor in good health, enrolled as a control in a pregnancy study. The V gene is TRBV29-1, the J gene TRBJ1-1; 8 positions agree with TRBD1. The material sequenced was peripheral blood, taken in the first trimester of pregnancy. CDR3 in DNA: TGCAGCGTTGCAGGGGGCGGAACGGCTGAAGCTTTCTTT. It encodes CSVAGGGTAEAFF.